The 3 T cell receptor beta chains below come from one sample, sequenced in a study of T cells in Graves' hyperthyroidism and ophthalmopathy. RNA transcripts were the template for amplifying TCR beta CDR3 regions. The study used the HTBI primer set for a first-round RT-PCR of the TCR CDR3. TCRdb independently ran MiXCR on the multiplex PCR reads; one entry per CDR3 protein. This sample has hundreds of thousands of distinct CDR3 sequences, with 15% to 20% found just once. The source material was blood. All receptors derive from a middle-aged woman with Graves' ophthalmopathy.

This clonotype has ten or more counts. The CDR3 sequence: CASRVSQLDAEQYF. The DNA for the CDR3 is TGTGCCAGCAGAGTATCTCAACTAGACGCCGAGCAGTACTTC. The chain uses TRBV2 and TRBJ2-7, with D tentatively TRBD2 (5 bases). Germline values: CDR1 SNHLY, CDR2 FYNNEI. The CDR3 loop spans 14 amino acids. Trimming removed 6 bases at V and 6 bases at J, with 18 bases between. The whole variable domain, filled in from reference TRBV2 and TRBJ2-7, reads EPEVTQTPSHQVTQMGQEVILRCVPISNHLYFYWYRQILGQKVEFLVSFYNNEISEKSEIFDDQFSVERPDGSNFTLKIRSTKLEDSAMYFCASRVSQLDAEQYFGPGTRLTVT.

This sequence joins TRBV12-3 or TRBV12-4 and TRBJ2-5; no definite D call. This CDR3 is built from 13 residues. The germline V and J ends were trimmed by 3 bases and 9 bases, with 14 bases remaining between them. The CDR3 nucleotides read TGTGCCAGCAGTTTCCCAGGCGATGCGGCCCAGTACTTC. It specifies CASSFPGDAAQYF.

As regards this clonotype: A read error may be the cause here, since a much bigger clone is one base away. V gene TRBV5-1 combines with J gene TRBJ2-1, with 7 nucleotides matching TRBD2. Germline CDR1 reads SGHRS; CDR2 reads YFSETQ. This CDR3 has 16 amino acids. The CDR3 here is CAGRFVPSGTYNEQFF. In DNA, the CDR3 is TGCGCCGGCAGATTCGTACCTAGCGGAACCTACAATGAGCAGTTCTTC. Variable domain in full (rest from reference TRBV5-1 and TRBJ2-1): KAGVTQTPRYLIKTRGQQVTLSCSPISGHRSVSWYQQTPGQGLQFLFEYFSETQRNKGNFPGRFSGRQFSNSRSEMNVSTLELGDSALYLCAGRFVPSGTYNEQFFGPGTRLTVL.